These 17 T cell receptor beta chains share one sample of origin, sequenced in a study of shared clonotypes between healthy human individuals. Here immunoSEQ multiplex PCR was the method, and the copy in TCRdb shows in-frame clones only, minus some. In the table there are around 2,000,000 clones, 85% to 95% of which are singletons. Sequenced: naive CD4+ T cells sorted from blood. Subset indicated: CD45RA+ positively selected. The origin of the receptors is a man younger than 30 in good health.

About this clone itself: At the DNA level, this CDR3 is encoded by other sequences in the same sample as well. The chain recombines TRBV27 with TRBJ1-6, with no clear D. The CDR3 spans 13 residues. Germline CDR1 reads MNHEY; CDR2 reads SMNVEV (reference sequence). The V gene lost 0 bases and the J gene lost 9 bases, with 6 bases spanning the gap. The CDR3, as DNA: TGTGCCAGCAGTTTATCGGCCCGTTCACCCCTCCACTTT. Translating gives CASSLSARSPLHF.

For this clone: Other nucleotide sequences in the sample specify the same CDR3. J is TRBJ1-1 and V is TRBV18, with D unresolved. In germline, CDR1 is KGHSH, CDR2 LQKENI. CDR3 length: 13 residues. Trimming shortened V by 3 bases and J by 2 bases, and 7 bases separated the two germline ends. CDR3 sequence (DNA): TGTGCCAGCTCACCGGCGGGAAACACTGAAGCTTTCTTT. It translates to CASSPAGNTEAFF.

This chain connects TRBV7-9 to TRBJ1-6; D unresolved. CDR3 length: 11 amino acids. Germline-derived CDR1 and CDR2 are SEHNR and FQNEAQ (reference sequence). Trimming left V 2 bases short and J 12 bases short, with 5 bases between. CDR3 sequence: CASSLPIPLHF. In DNA form, the CDR3 reads TGTGCCAGCAGCTTACCCATACCCCTCCACTTT. Drawing the rest from reference TRBV7-9 and TRBJ1-6, the complete variable domain is DTGVSQNPRHKITKRGQNVTFRCDPISEHNRLYWYRQTLGQGPEFLTYFQNEAQLEKSRLLSDRFSAERPKGSFSTLEIQRTEQGDSAMYLCASSLPIPLHFGNGTRLTVT.

The chain carries TRBV11-2 and TRBJ1-5; 9 positions agree with TRBD1. Germline CDR1 SGHAT, CDR2 FQNNGV. This CDR3 region has 15 residues. V lost 5 bases to trimming and J lost 6 bases; unmatched junction nucleotides: 8. CDR3: CASSAGQGFGQPQHF. The CDR3 DNA reads TGTGCCAGCAGCGCGGGACAGGGCTTCGGTCAGCCCCAGCATTTT.

This chain uses TRBV18 with TRBJ1-1, with 10 bases identical to TRBD1. Trimming at V came to 4 bases and at J to 5 bases, leaving 4 bases not matched to a gene. The CDR3 covers 14 residues. The germline CDR1 and CDR2 sequences are KGHSH and LQKENI. The CDR3: CASSQDRGQTEAFF. CDR3 nucleotides: TGTGCCAGCTCACAAGACAGGGGGCAAACTGAAGCTTTCTTT.

With respect to this clone: Distinct nucleotide sequences in the sample also encode this CDR3. V gene TRBV30 combines with J gene TRBJ2-7, with 10 bases identical to TRBD2. V trimming: 4 bases; J trimming: 1 base; junction bases outside the gene matches: 1. There are 13 residues in the CDR3. Per germline, CDR1 GTSNPN and CDR2 SVGIG (reference sequence). The CDR3 nucleotides are TGTGCCTGGACTAGCGGGAGTTCCTACGAGCAGTACTTC. Translation: CAWTSGSSYEQYF. The whole variable domain, filled in from reference TRBV30 and TRBJ2-7, reads SQTIHQWPATLVQPVGSPLSLECTVEGTSNPNLYWYRQAAGRGLQLLFYSVGIGQISSEVPQNLSASRPQDRQFILSSKKLLLSDSGFYLCAWTSGSSYEQYFGPGTRLTVT.

This rearrangement joins TRBV6-1 to TRBJ1-6; TRBD1 might be the D (5 bases). This CDR3 has 15 residues. Trimming pared 1 base from V and 7 bases from J, leaving 11 bases between. Germline V gene sequence: CDR1 MNHNS, CDR2 SASEGT. In DNA form, the CDR3 reads TGTGCCAGCAGTGAAGGGGGCCCAAACAATTCACCCCTCCACTTT. It is translated as CASSEGGPNNSPLHF.

The V and J genes are TRBV7-2 and TRBJ2-1, with D maybe TRBD2 (6 bases). The V and J ends lost 0 bases and 4 bases respectively, with 13 bases between them. Germline V gene sequence: CDR1 SGHTA, CDR2 FQGNSA. CDR3 length: 16 amino acids. This CDR3 is CASSLAGTEGYNEQFF. The CDR3 DNA reads as TGTGCCAGCAGCTTAGCCGGGACTGAAGGTTACAATGAGCAGTTCTTC.

The count of this clone is one. The chain combines TRBV5-1 with TRBJ1-3; TRBD1 agrees at 7 bases. Germline V gene data show CDR1 as SGHRS and CDR2 as YFSETQ. Losses at the gene ends were 4 bases for V and 4 bases for J; bases not matched to a gene: 8. This CDR3 contains 15 residues. CDR3 nucleotide sequence: TGCGCCAGCAGCCTTTCGACAGGGAACGGAAACACCATATATTTT. Translation: CASSLSTGNGNTIYF.

J is TRBJ2-1 and V is TRBV11-2; D not certain. V dropped 5 bases and J dropped 4 bases, with 18 bases sitting between them. CDR3 size: 16 residues. Germline assignment: CDR1 SGHAT and CDR2 FQNNGV. CDR3 nucleotide sequence: TGTGCCAGCAGCCCCCTCGGGCGGTACGAATACAATGAGCAGTTCTTC. Translation gives CASSPLGRYEYNEQFF.

The chain uses TRBV4-3 and TRBJ1-1; D is unclear. The V gene's germline CDR1 is LGHNA and CDR2 YSLEER. V gave up 1 base and J gave up 1 base, with 10 bases separating them. CDR3 size: 15 residues. This chain's CDR3 is CASSQVVNWNTEAFF. The CDR3 nucleotides read TGCGCCAGCAGCCAAGTGGTCAATTGGAACACTGAAGCTTTCTTT.

The chain employs TRBV4-1 and TRBJ2-3; no clear D gene. The CDR3 is made up of 16 amino acids. CDR1 and CDR2 from the germline V gene are MGHRA and YSYEKL. The V and J ends lost 5 bases and 0 bases respectively, with 15 bases between them. The chain's CDR3 is CASSSSVALSTDTQYF. CDR3 DNA: TGCGCCAGCAGCTCGTCCGTTGCTCTTAGCACAGATACGCAGTATTTT.

This clone was seen only once. The rearrangement joins TRBV14 to TRBJ1-1; D remains unclear. Germline V gene data show CDR1 as SGHDN and CDR2 as FVKESK. V lost 0 bases and J 4 bases, leaving 12 bases between the germline ends. CDR3 length: 15 amino acids. CDR3 loop: CASSQDRVTTTEAFF. CDR3 nucleotide sequence: TGTGCCAGCAGCCAAGATAGGGTCACGACCACTGAAGCTTTCTTT.

CDR3 protein: CASSLGQGGIYEQYF. CDR3 DNA sequence: TGTGCCAGCAGCTTAGGACAGGGTGGTATCTACGAGCAGTACTTC. V gene TRBV7-3 combines with J gene TRBJ2-7; TRBD1 agrees at 8 bases. V was clipped by 2 bases and J by 3 bases; unmatched bases: 6. The CDR3 extends over 15 amino acids. CDR1 and CDR2 from the germline V gene are SGHTA and FQGTGA.

For this clone: This sample includes further DNA sequences coding for the same CDR3. The chain combines TRBV30 with TRBJ1-2, with TRBD1 identical over 7 bases. This CDR3 is 14 amino acids long. Trimming at V came to 1 base and at J to 7 bases, leaving 9 bases not matched to a gene. CDR1 is GTSNPN and CDR2 is SVGIG in the germline V gene (reference sequence). The CDR3, as DNA: TGTGCCTGGAGTGCCGGTCAGGGGGGTAGTGGCTACACCTTC. It yields the protein CAWSAGQGGSGYTF.

The CDR3 sequence: CASSLGRGSSYEQYF. CDR3 nucleotide sequence: TGTGCCAGCAGTTTGGGGCGCGGCAGCTCCTACGAGCAGTACTTC. The rearrangement joins TRBV27 to TRBJ2-7; D might be TRBD1 (5 bases). V gave up 3 bases and J gave up 0 bases, with 12 bases separating them. Looked up from germline, CDR1 is MNHEY and CDR2 is SMNVEV (reference sequence). The CDR3 length is 15 residues.

Notes on this clone: Other DNA variants within this sample encode the same CDR3. The chain uses TRBV19 and TRBJ2-5; D is perhaps TRBD1 (6 bases). The CDR3 is 13 residues long. Germline V gene lookup returns CDR1 LNHDA and CDR2 SQIVND (reference sequence). With 3 bases removed from V and 4 bases from J, the gap between germline ends came to 9 bases. The DNA of the CDR3 is TGTGCCAGTAGTATCTCCAGGGGAGAGACCCAGTACTTC. Amino acids: CASSISRGETQYF.